This TCR beta chain was recorded in a study of beta chain features in type 1 diabetes. A note on this clone: Its antigen is unidentified.

V was shortened by 2 bases and J by 7 bases, with 11 bases between the two germline ends. Per germline, CDR1 MGHDK and CDR2 SYGVNS. This CDR3 spans 13 amino acids. Expressed TCRB transcripts were sequenced because the isolated RNA had all been reverse transcribed beforehand. Libraries were prepared by immunoSEQ multiplex PCR; TCRdb keeps only in-frame clonotypes and omits some of them. Counted here are some 660,000 clones, around an eighth occurring once; the ten biggest clones make up around 0.04%. Study-wide points: All four CD4+ subsets of Type 1 diabetes patients contained TCRB CDR3s that were moderately but significantly shorter.

The sequence came from a man aged 18 to 30 with type 1 diabetes. The J gene is TRBJ1-1, the V gene TRBV25-1; the D is unclear. Sequencing was performed on naive CD4+ T cells from blood. CDR3 amino acids: CASSEDVADEAFF. For the CDR3, the DNA is TGTGCCAGCAGTGAAGACGTGGCCGATGAAGCTTTCTTT. Using reference TRBV25-1 and TRBJ1-1 for the parts outside the CDR3, the full variable domain is EADIYQTPRYLVIGTGKKITLECSQTMGHDKMYWYQQDPGMELHLIHYSYGVNSTEKGDLSSESTVSRIRTEHFPLTLESARPSHTSQYLCASSEDVADEAFFGQGTRLTVV.